What follows are 21 T cell receptor beta chains derived from one specimen sequenced in a study of cytomegalovirus exposure and HLA in healthy donors. PCR involved 60 Vbeta and 13 Jbeta primers. The method was immunoSEQ multiplex PCR; TCRdb's version includes in-frame clones alone and lacks a portion of them. The repertoire includes about 190,000 clones, approximately 70% of them detected once, and approximately 2.8% sits in the top ten. Sequenced material: PBMCs. Every receptor here comes from a woman in her twenties or thirties in good health and CMV-seropositive.

The chain links TRBV6-1 to TRBJ2-3; D unresolved. The germline gives CDR1 MNHNS, CDR2 SASEGT. This CDR3 is built from 15 residues. Trimming removed 5 bases at V and 0 bases at J, with 12 bases between. Here the CDR3 reads CASSRVTVSTDTQYF. The CDR3 DNA is TGTGCCAGCAGTCGCGTTACAGTTAGCACAGATACGCAGTATTTT.

The chain combines TRBV5-4 with TRBJ2-7; the match to TRBD2 covers 9 bases. V dropped 2 bases and J dropped 0; count of bases not matched to a gene: 0. The CDR3 is 14 residues long. CDR1 and CDR2 (germline): SGHNT, YYREEE (reference sequence). CDR3 sequence (DNA): TGTGCCAGCAGCTTTAGCGGGAGCTCCTACGAGCAGTACTTC. Residues: CASSFSGSSYEQYF.

The rearrangement joins TRBV27 to TRBJ2-1; D is perhaps TRBD2 (5 bases). The CDR3 loop spans 15 amino acids. Between the trimmed V and J ends, which lost 4 bases and 4 bases, there was a span of 14 bases. Germline CDR1 and CDR2: MNHEY and SMNVEV (reference sequence). The CDR3 DNA reads as TGTGCCAGCAGTTGGAGTTCGGGAACGTACAATGAGCAGTTCTTC. Its protein is CASSWSSGTYNEQFF.

The V and J genes are TRBV4-2 and TRBJ2-7, with 9 positions matching TRBD2. V was clipped by 0 bases and J by 3 bases; unmatched bases: 6. Germline V gene data show CDR1 as LGHNA and CDR2 as YNFKEQ. The CDR3 consists of 16 residues. CDR3 nucleotides: TGTGCCAGCAGCCAAGAATATCCTAGCGGGGTCTACGAGCAGTACTTC. Encoded protein: CASSQEYPSGVYEQYF.

The chain is built from TRBV20-1 and TRBJ1-1; D ambiguous. The CDR3 has 11 residues. The germline CDR1 and CDR2 sequences are DFQATT and SNEGSKA (reference sequence). In DNA form, the CDR3 reads TGCAGAACCGGGGAGAACACTGAAGCTTTCTTT. Its protein product is CRTGENTEAFF.

This chain joins TRBV4-1 and TRBJ2-5; TRBD1 is a possible D gene (5 bases). Germline V gene data show CDR1 as MGHRA and CDR2 as YSYEKL. This CDR3 is 15 amino acids long. Trimming left V 8 bases short and J 3 bases short, with 19 bases between. The CDR3 reads CASGLGALDEETQYF. CDR3 in DNA: TGCGCCAGCGGCCTAGGGGCGCTGGATGAAGAGACCCAGTACTTC.

This clone has ten or more counts. The chain has TRBV28 and TRBJ1-5; D ambiguous. V was clipped by 6 bases and J by 8 bases, with 11 bases between them. Germline CDR1 and CDR2: MDHEN and SYDVKM. CDR3 size: 12 residues. DNA for the CDR3: TGTGCCAGCAGGTCACCGGGGAAGCCCCAGCATTTT. Its translation: CASRSPGKPQHF.

V and J are TRBV5-1 and TRBJ2-1; TRBD2 is a possible D gene (5 bases). Germline V lookup: CDR1 SGHRS, CDR2 YFSETQ. CDR3 length: 14 amino acids. Between the trimmed V and J ends, which lost 4 bases and 5 bases, there was a span of 13 bases. The CDR3 DNA is TGCGCCAGCAGCAACGCTAGGCGGGACAATGAGCAGTTCTTC. It translates to CASSNARRDNEQFF.

The chain uses TRBV5-4 and TRBJ2-1; 9 bases line up with TRBD1. The J segment lost 4 bases and the V segment lost 4 bases, leaving 6 bases of the junction unmatched. Germline-derived CDR1 and CDR2 are SGHNT and YYREEE (reference sequence). The CDR3 contains 15 residues. The CDR3 nucleotides are TGTGCCAGCAGCGCCGGGACAGGGACGTACAATGAGCAGTTCTTC. This sequence encodes CASSAGTGTYNEQFF.

The table lists this clone with a count of one. The chain uses TRBV6-4 and TRBJ2-3, with TRBD2 as a possible D gene (6 bases). The germline V gene has CDR1 MRHNA and CDR2 SNTAGT. The ends were cut back, 3 bases at V and 2 bases at J, with 21 bases in the middle. The CDR3 spans 18 residues. The DNA of the CDR3 is TGTGCCAGCAGTGAATTTGGGCTGGGAGGAACAGACACAGATACGCAGTATTTT. It encodes CASSEFGLGGTDTDTQYF.

The chain links TRBV2 to TRBJ2-1; 13 bases are a match to TRBD2. Germline-derived CDR1 and CDR2 are SNHLY and FYNNEI. This CDR3 is built from 16 residues. The J segment lost 7 bases and the V segment lost 4 bases, leaving 7 bases of the junction unmatched. CDR3 in amino acids: CASSGGTSGKLNEQFF. Here the CDR3 DNA reads TGTGCCAGCAGTGGGGGGACTAGCGGGAAATTGAATGAGCAGTTCTTC.

The J gene is TRBJ2-1, the V gene TRBV7-2; 12 nucleotides align to TRBD2. The CDR3 runs to 14 residues. CDR1 and CDR2 from the germline V gene are SGHTA and FQGNSA. Trimming removed 5 bases from V and 7 bases from J; junction bases left unmatched: 3. The CDR3 DNA is TGTGCCAGCAGCCGGACTAGCGGGACTAATGAGCAGTTCTTC. This codes for CASSRTSGTNEQFF.

The rearrangement uses TRBV29-1 and TRBJ2-7; D may be TRBD2 (6 bases). The CDR3 extends over 15 amino acids. Deletions cut 4 bases from V and 5 bases from J, with 21 bases between. Germline V gene data show CDR1 as SQVTM and CDR2 as ANQGSEA. CDR3 sequence reads: CSVVSRDSLKHEQYF. The CDR3 DNA reads TGCAGCGTTGTATCCCGGGACTCCCTTAAACACGAGCAGTACTTC.

The chain couples TRBV18 to TRBJ2-6; a possible D gene is TRBD1 (6 bases). The CDR3 runs to 16 residues. Trimming left V 8 bases short and J 0 bases short, with 14 bases between. CDR1 is KGHSH and CDR2 is LQKENI in the germline V gene. CDR3 bases: TGTGCCAGCCACGGACAGCTGAACTCTGGGGCCAACGTCCTGACTTTC. Translation: CASHGQLNSGANVLTF.

The chain recombines TRBV4-1 with TRBJ2-5, with unresolved D. The V end was cut by 0 bases, the J end by 5 bases, with 10 bases between. The CDR3 runs to 14 residues. In germline, CDR1 is MGHRA, CDR2 YSYEKL. The CDR3 DNA follows: TGCGCCAGCAGCCAAGATCCTGGAGTTGAGACCCAGTACTTC. It yields the protein CASSQDPGVETQYF.

The rearrangement links TRBV28 to TRBJ1-1, with TRBD1 matching 8 bases. Germline CDR1 is MDHEN and CDR2 is SYDVKM. The length of the CDR3 is 14 residues. The trim removed 7 bases at V and 5 bases at J, leaving 9 bases unmatched. CDR3 DNA: TGTGCCAGCACTCGCAGGGGGCAAGATACTGAAGCTTTCTTT. It specifies CASTRRGQDTEAFF. The variable domain in full, with the rest retrieved from reference TRBV28 and TRBJ1-1, is DVKVTQSSRYLVKRTGEKVFLECVQDMDHENMFWYRQDPGLGLRLIYFSYDVKMKEKGDIPEGYSVSREKKERFSLILESASTNQTSMYLCASTRRGQDTEAFFGQGTRLTVV.

The rearrangement joins TRBV6-5 to TRBJ1-1; D uncertain. Germline V gives CDR1 MNHEY, CDR2 SVGAGI. V lost 0 bases to trimming and J lost 3 bases, with 11 bases between them. This CDR3 is 15 amino acids long. CDR3 nucleotides: TGTGCCAGCAGTTACTCGGCCTCCGGGGACACTGAAGCTTTCTTT. It is translated as CASSYSASGDTEAFF.

V usage is TRBV28 and J usage is TRBJ2-7; D may be TRBD1 (5 bases). CDR1 and CDR2 from the germline V gene are MDHEN and SYDVKM. The germline V and J ends were trimmed by 7 bases and 6 bases, with 22 bases remaining between them. The CDR3 consists of 15 residues. CDR3 bases: TGTGCCAGCAATCTAGAACGTGGGGCATCCCCCGAGCAGTACTTC. Translating gives CASNLERGASPEQYF.

The chain recombines TRBV27 with TRBJ2-5; 13 bases fit TRBD2. Germline-derived CDR1 and CDR2 are MNHEY and SMNVEV (reference sequence). The CDR3 is made up of 16 amino acids. V lost 1 base to trimming and J lost 7 bases; unmatched junction nucleotides: 6. The CDR3: CASSLLGLAGEGTQYF. The CDR3 DNA sequence: TGTGCCAGCAGTTTATTAGGACTAGCGGGAGAAGGGACCCAGTACTTC.

V usage is TRBV14 and J usage is TRBJ2-3, with 9 bases aligning to TRBD2. Germline-derived CDR1 and CDR2 are SGHDN and FVKESK. This CDR3 has 14 amino acids. V dropped 4 bases and J dropped 5; count of bases not matched to a gene: 4. The CDR3 DNA reads TGTGCCAGCAGCCTAGCGGGAGAGGGAGATACGCAGTATTTT. Protein: CASSLAGEGDTQYF.

The rearrangement uses TRBV2 and TRBJ1-1, with TRBD1 matching 9 bases. The CDR3 is 15 residues long. The trim removed 6 bases at V and 4 bases at J, leaving 9 bases unmatched. Germline CDR1 is SNHLY and CDR2 is FYNNEI. The CDR3 reads CASSAGQGVSTEAFF. The CDR3 DNA sequence: TGTGCCAGCAGCGCGGGACAGGGAGTAAGCACTGAAGCTTTCTTT.